This paragraph reports one T cell receptor (beta chain). Its specificity is unknown. The data originate from a study of Ad26.COV2.S vaccination and SARS-CoV-2 variants. Study-wide background: Once or twice, 56 days apart, Ad26.COV2.S was delivered intramuscularly. General observations from the study: Similar non-spike TCR breadth was seen in vaccine and placebo recipients.

Treatment reported: 19 received Ad26.COV2.S at low or high dose, single or two shots; 5 received placebo; per-sample allocation not given. It was on day 63 after the first vaccine or placebo injection that samples were taken. Germline V CDR1 and CDR2: SEHNR, FQNEAQ (reference sequence). This CDR3 comprises 16 residues. V gave up 5 bases and J gave up 0 bases, with 16 bases separating them. Measured with immunoSEQ multiplex PCR; TCRdb has only the in-frame clones, and not every one. The profile covers 300,000 to 350,000 clones, with approximately 86% appearing a single time and about 10% taken by the ten largest.

V gene TRBV7-9 combines with J gene TRBJ2-5; D gene unclear. The TCR comes from a person between 18 and 65 years old who received the Ad26.COV2.S COVID-19 vaccine or a placebo. Sequences were derived from peripheral blood, sampled in a trial of Ad26.COV2.S vaccine versus placebo. Here the CDR3 reads CASSGRLRSNQETQYF. The CDR3 DNA sequence: TGTGCCAGCAGCGGACGGTTGAGGAGTAACCAAGAGACCCAGTACTTC.